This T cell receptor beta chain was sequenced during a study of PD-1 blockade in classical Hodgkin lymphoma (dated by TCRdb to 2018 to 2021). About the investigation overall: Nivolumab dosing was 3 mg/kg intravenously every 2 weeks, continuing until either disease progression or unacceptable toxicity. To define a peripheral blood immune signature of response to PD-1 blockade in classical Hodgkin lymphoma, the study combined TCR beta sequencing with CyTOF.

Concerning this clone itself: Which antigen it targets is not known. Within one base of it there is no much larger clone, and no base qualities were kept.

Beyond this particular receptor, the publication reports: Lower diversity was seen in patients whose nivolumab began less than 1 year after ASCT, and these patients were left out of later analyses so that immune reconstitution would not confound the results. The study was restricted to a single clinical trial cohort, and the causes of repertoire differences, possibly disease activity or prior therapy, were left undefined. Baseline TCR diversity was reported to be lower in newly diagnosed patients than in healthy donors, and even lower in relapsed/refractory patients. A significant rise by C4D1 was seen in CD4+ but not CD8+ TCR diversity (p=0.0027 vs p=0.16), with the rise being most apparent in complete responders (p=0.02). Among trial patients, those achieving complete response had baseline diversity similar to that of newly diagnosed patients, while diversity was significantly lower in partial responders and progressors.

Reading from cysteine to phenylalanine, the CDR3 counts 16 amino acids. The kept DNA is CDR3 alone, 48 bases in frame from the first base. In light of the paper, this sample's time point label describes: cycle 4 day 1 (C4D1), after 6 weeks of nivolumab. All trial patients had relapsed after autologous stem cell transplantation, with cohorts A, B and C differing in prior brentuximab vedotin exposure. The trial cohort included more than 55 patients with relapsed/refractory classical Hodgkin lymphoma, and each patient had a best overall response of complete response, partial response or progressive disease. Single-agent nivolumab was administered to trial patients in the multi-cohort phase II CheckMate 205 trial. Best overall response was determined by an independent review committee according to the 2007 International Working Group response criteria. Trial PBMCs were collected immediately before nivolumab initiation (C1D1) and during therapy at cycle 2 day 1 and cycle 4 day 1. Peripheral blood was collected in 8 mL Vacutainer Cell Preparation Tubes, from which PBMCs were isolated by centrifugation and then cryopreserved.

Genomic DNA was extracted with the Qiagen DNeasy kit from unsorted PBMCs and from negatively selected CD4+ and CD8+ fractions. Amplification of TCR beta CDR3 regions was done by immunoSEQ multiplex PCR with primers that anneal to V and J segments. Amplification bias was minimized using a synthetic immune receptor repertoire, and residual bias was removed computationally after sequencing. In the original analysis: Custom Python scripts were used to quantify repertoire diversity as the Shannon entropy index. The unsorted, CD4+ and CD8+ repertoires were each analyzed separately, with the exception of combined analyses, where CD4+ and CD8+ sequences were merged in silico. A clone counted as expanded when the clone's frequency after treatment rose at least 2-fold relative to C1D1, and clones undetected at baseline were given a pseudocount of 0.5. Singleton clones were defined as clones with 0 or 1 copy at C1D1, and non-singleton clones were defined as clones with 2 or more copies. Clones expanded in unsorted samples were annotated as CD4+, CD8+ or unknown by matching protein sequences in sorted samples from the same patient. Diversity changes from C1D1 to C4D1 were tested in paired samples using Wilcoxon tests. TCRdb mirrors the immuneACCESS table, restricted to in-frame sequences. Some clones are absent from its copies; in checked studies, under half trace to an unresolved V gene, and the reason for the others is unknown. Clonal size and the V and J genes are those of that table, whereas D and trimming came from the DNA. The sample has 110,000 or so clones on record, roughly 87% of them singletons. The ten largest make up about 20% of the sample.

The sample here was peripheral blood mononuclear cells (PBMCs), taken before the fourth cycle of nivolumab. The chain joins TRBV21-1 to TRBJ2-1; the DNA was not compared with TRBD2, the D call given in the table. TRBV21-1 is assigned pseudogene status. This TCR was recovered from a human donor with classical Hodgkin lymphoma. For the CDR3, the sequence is CASSIREGFRINEQFF. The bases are TGTGCCAGCAGCATCCGGGAGGGCTTCAGAATCAATGAGCAGTTCTTC.